This T cell receptor beta chain came from a study of T cell responses to AZD1222 COVID-19 vaccine. Study observations and caveats: Donors were mostly white British, more females; clonal diversity possibly underestimated. Spike-specific TCR depth and breadth grew after two AZD1222 doses.

The method was immunoSEQ multiplex PCR; TCRdb's version includes in-frame clones alone and lacks a portion of them. The sample contains 140,000 to 150,000 clones, approximately 89% of which appear only once. Trimming took off 7 bases at V and 14 bases at J, with 21 bases between the two ends. The CDR3 totals 14 residues. Germline V gives CDR1 LNHDA, CDR2 SQIVND (reference sequence). The analysis combined second doses at about 4 or about 12 weeks. Remarks on this clone: Its specificity is not known.

V gene TRBV19 combines with J gene TRBJ1-6, with a weak D call TRBD1 (5 bases). The input for sequencing was peripheral blood, taken 28 days after the second AZD1222 dose. The TCR originated in an adult who received the AZD1222 COVID-19 vaccine. The CDR3 loop reads CASTSNRGGTALHF. In DNA, the CDR3 is TGTGCCAGTACCTCCAATCGGGGGGGAACGGCCCTCCACTTT.